This TCR beta chain was documented in a study of beta chain features in type 1 diabetes. Study outcomes and limitations: Shorter templates may be favored by PCR, equally so in patients and controls. TCRB CDR3s were moderately but significantly shorter in Type 1 diabetes patients in all four CD4+ subsets.

There was one heparinised blood draw per donor, averaging approximately 120 mL. TCRB transcripts that were expressed got sequenced, as all of the isolated RNA had been reverse transcribed. The assay was immunoSEQ multiplex PCR, and TCRdb's table has in-frame clones only and misses some. The data hold about 190,000 clones, with approximately 8% observed a single time. In regard to this clone: Its antigen remains unknown.

This sequence was found in a woman aged 40-49 years with type 1 diabetes. Specimen: central memory CD4+ T cells from blood.

The DNA for the CDR3 is TGCGCCAGCAGCTTTGGACTGATGAACACTGAAGCTTTCTTT. Residues: CASSFGLMNTEAFF. The chain is built from TRBV5-1 and TRBJ1-1, with unresolved D. This CDR3 is built from 14 residues. The V end lost 2 bases, the J end lost 0 bases, and 8 bases lay between the germline ends. In germline, CDR1 is SGHRS, CDR2 YFSETQ.